A selection of T cell receptor beta chains follows, all from one sample in a study of shared T cell receptors in the human thymus. The repertoire was sequenced with immunoSEQ multiplex PCR; TCRdb's copy has only in-frame clones and lacks some. The sample has about 660,000 clones; around 87% are singletons. These data are also associated with another study on human thymus T cells.

Sequencing was carried out using thymocytes. These receptors all stem from a boy under three years old with a congenital heart defect. The CDR3 runs from the conserved cysteine through the conserved F or W. Each record gives: J gene, clone size, V gene, D gene, CDR3 protein, CDR3 DNA. D genes are given only for firm matches. The size of a clone is reported for some rows only, either as once, few or many, or as a class for expanded clones.

>TRBJ1-2|-|TRBV29-1|TRBD1
CSVLPYQGQGDGYTF
TGCAGCGTGTTACCGTACCAGGGACAGGGGGATGGCTACACCTTC
>TRBJ2-7|-|TRBV5-8|-
CASSLGLNLQRDDYEQYF
TGTGCCAGCAGCTTGGGTCTAAATCTCCAGAGGGATGACTACGAGCAGTACTTC
>TRBJ2-5|-|TRBV2|-
CASSVGAVGETQYF
TGTGCCAGCAGTGTTGGGGCAGTCGGGGAGACCCAGTACTTC
>TRBJ2-5|once|TRBV5-1|TRBD1
CASRAGRGQETQYF
TGCGCCAGCAGAGCAGGCAGGGGGCAAGAGACCCAGTACTTC
>TRBJ2-1|-|TRBV7-2|TRBD1
CASSLVTDRVLNEQFF
TGTGCCAGCAGCTTAGTAACGGACAGGGTACTCAATGAGCAGTTCTTC
>TRBJ2-7|-|TRBV28|TRBD2
CASSSRGLAGVGYEQYF
TGTGCCAGCAGTTCCCGCGGCCTAGCGGGAGTCGGCTACGAGCAGTACTTC
>TRBJ2-1|-|TRBV11-3|TRBD1
CASSRTDRPYNEQFF
TGTGCCAGCAGCCGGACGGACAGGCCATACAATGAGCAGTTCTTC
>TRBJ1-4|-|TRBV2|-
CASSVRGTDEKLFF
TGTGCCAGCAGTGTTAGGGGGACGGATGAAAAACTGTTTTTT
>TRBJ1-2|once|TRBV28|-
CASSFGGNRDYGYTF
TGTGCCAGCAGTTTCGGAGGGAATCGCGACTATGGCTACACCTTC
>TRBJ1-2|-|TRBV28|TRBD1
CASRPRTGNGYTF
TGTGCCAGCAGGCCCCGGACAGGGAATGGCTACACCTTC
>TRBJ2-2|-|TRBV7-6|-
CASSPPRAMRDTGELFF
TGTGCCAGCAGCCCCCCGAGGGCGATGCGGGACACCGGGGAGCTGTTTTTT
>TRBJ2-7|-|TRBV11-2|-
CASSLGLLYEQYF
TGTGCCAGCAGCTTAGGACTTCTCTACGAGCAGTACTTC
>TRBJ1-6|few|TRBV4-1|TRBD1
CASSPHDRGPNSPLHF
TGCGCCAGCAGCCCACATGACAGGGGGCCGAATTCACCCCTCCACTTT
>TRBJ2-7|-|TRBV19|TRBD1
CASSIRDSSYEQYF
TGTGCCAGTAGTATCCGGGACAGCTCCTACGAGCAGTACTTC
>TRBJ2-5|-|TRBV6-1|TRBD2
CASGQRENTETQYF
TGTGCCAGCGGACAGCGGGAGAATACGGAGACCCAGTACTTC
>TRBJ1-1|-|TRBV7-9|-
CASSPPAGSGYTEAFF
TGTGCCAGCAGCCCCCCCGCAGGGTCTGGTTATACTGAAGCTTTCTTT
>TRBJ2-7|-|TRBV29-1|-
CSARTASYEQYF
TGCAGCGCCAGGACAGCCTCCTACGAGCAGTACTTC
>TRBJ2-7|-|TRBV28|-
CASSTTPGRTYEQYF
TGTGCCAGCAGCACCACCCCCGGGAGAACCTACGAGCAGTACTTC
>TRBJ1-2|-|TRBV10-1|TRBD1
CATSRTTGGEWDGYTF
TGCGCCACCTCACGGACTACAGGGGGGGAGTGGGATGGCTACACCTTC
>TRBJ1-5|-|TRBV5-8|-
CASSLGAKYSNQPQHF
TGTGCCAGCAGCTTAGGGGCCAAATATAGCAATCAGCCCCAGCATTTT
>TRBJ2-3|-|TRBV6-5|TRBD1
CASSSGGQGARDTQYF
TGTGCCAGCAGTTCCGGGGGACAGGGGGCGCGTGATACGCAGTATTTT
>TRBJ2-3|-|TRBV29-1|TRBD1
CSVGGWGTDRYAQGTDTQYF
TGCAGCGTTGGGGGGTGGGGGACAGATCGTTATGCGCAGGGCACAGATACGCAGTATTTT
>TRBJ2-3|-|TRBV29-1|TRBD2
CSVETSGSTDTQYF
TGCAGCGTTGAAACTAGCGGTAGCACAGATACGCAGTATTTT
>TRBJ1-1|once|TRBV14|TRBD1
CASSQGDRVLYGEAFF
TGTGCCAGCAGCCAAGGGGACAGGGTTTTGTATGGTGAAGCTTTCTTT
>TRBJ2-2|-|TRBV19|TRBD2
CASSGTSSVSGELFF
TGTGCCTCGTCAGGGACTAGCTCTGTTTCCGGGGAGCTGTTTTTT
>TRBJ2-1|-|TRBV7-6|TRBD2
CASSLSKGWEREYNEQFF
TGTGCCAGCAGCTTAAGTAAGGGGTGGGAGCGGGAGTACAATGAGCAGTTCTTC
>TRBJ2-1|-|TRBV28|-
CASILADSNNEQFF
TGTGCCAGCATTCTTGCGGACTCAAACAATGAGCAGTTCTTC
>TRBJ2-5|-|TRBV5-1|TRBD2
CASSRSSGEYQETQYF
TGCGCCAGCAGCCGCTCTAGCGGGGAGTACCAAGAGACCCAGTACTTC
>TRBJ1-1|-|TRBV2|-
CAREQGLNTEAFF
TGTGCCCGAGAACAGGGACTGAACACTGAAGCTTTCTTT
>TRBJ2-2|-|TRBV28|TRBD2
CASRRLAGTFGELFF
TGTGCCAGCAGAAGACTAGCGGGGACGTTCGGGGAGCTGTTTTTT
>TRBJ2-2|-|TRBV4-1|-
CASSQGLETGNGELFF
TGCGCCAGCAGCCAAGGCCTAGAAACAGGGAACGGGGAGCTGTTTTTT
>TRBJ2-7|-|TRBV7-9|TRBD1
CASSLQWTGDVYEQYF
TGTGCCAGCAGCCTCCAATGGACAGGGGATGTCTACGAGCAGTACTTC
>TRBJ2-3|-|TRBV4-2|TRBD2
CASSQDGVSGGVADTQYF
TGTGCCAGCAGCCAAGATGGGGTTAGCGGGGGGGTTGCAGATACGCAGTATTTT
>TRBJ2-7|-|TRBV27|TRBD2
CASSLSGTSRHYEQYF
TGTGCCAGCAGTTTATCGGGGACTAGCCGACACTACGAGCAGTACTTC
>TRBJ2-1|-|TRBV6-4|-
CASSDSPGNEQFF
TGTGCCAGCAGTGACTCCCCCGGCAATGAGCAGTTCTTC
>TRBJ1-6|-|TRBV28|TRBD1
CASSLVPPGQVNSPLHF
TGTGCCAGCAGTTTAGTGCCCCCTGGACAGGTTAATTCACCCCTCCACTTT
>TRBJ1-2|-|TRBV4-3|-
CASSQRANPGNRYGYTF
TGCGCCAGCAGCCAAAGAGCAAACCCGGGGAACCGCTATGGCTACACCTTC
>TRBJ1-4|-|TRBV19|-
CASSTGPATTNEKLFF
TGTGCCAGTAGTACCGGTCCTGCAACAACTAATGAAAAACTGTTTTTT
>TRBJ2-7|-|TRBV28|-
CASAWGRGFGEQYF
TGTGCCAGCGCCTGGGGGAGGGGGTTTGGCGAGCAGTACTTC
>TRBJ1-5|-|TRBV19|-
CASSTGQFGNQPQHF
TGTGCCAGTAGTACTGGACAGTTTGGCAATCAGCCCCAGCATTTT
>TRBJ2-3|-|TRBV2|-
CASSEAPLEQGEEDTQYF
TGTGCCAGCAGTGAAGCTCCCCTTGAGCAGGGGGAGGAGGATACGCAGTATTTT
>TRBJ2-7|-|TRBV28|TRBD1
CASSGRQGAWNEQYF
TGTGCCAGCAGTGGTCGACAGGGGGCGTGGAACGAGCAGTACTTC
>TRBJ2-7|-|TRBV13|-
CASSFGVHSYEQYF
TGTGCCAGCAGCTTCGGGGTCCACTCCTACGAGCAGTACTTC
>TRBJ2-7|-|TRBV9|-
CASSAPRTDISYEQYF
TGTGCCAGCAGCGCGCCACGGACAGATATCTCCTACGAGCAGTACTTC
>TRBJ2-3|-|TRBV6-1|TRBD1
CASSDWTGPTDTQYF
TGTGCCAGCAGTGATTGGACAGGGCCCACAGATACGCAGTATTTT
>TRBJ1-5|-|TRBV7-9|TRBD1
CASSLGQGAKNQPQHF
TGTGCCAGCAGCTTGGGACAGGGGGCGAAGAATCAGCCCCAGCATTTT
>TRBJ1-3|-|TRBV9|-
CASSVGIDDSSGNTIYF
TGTGCCAGCAGCGTAGGAATTGATGATAGCTCTGGAAACACCATATATTTT